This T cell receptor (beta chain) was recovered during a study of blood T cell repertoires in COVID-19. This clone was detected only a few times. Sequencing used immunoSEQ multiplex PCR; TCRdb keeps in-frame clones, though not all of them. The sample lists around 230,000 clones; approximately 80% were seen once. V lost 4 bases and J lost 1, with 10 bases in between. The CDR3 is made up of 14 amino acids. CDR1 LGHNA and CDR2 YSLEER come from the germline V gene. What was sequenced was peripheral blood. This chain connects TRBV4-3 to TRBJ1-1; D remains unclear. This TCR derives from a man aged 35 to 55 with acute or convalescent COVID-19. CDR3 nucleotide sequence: TGCGCCAGCAGCCGTAACGCGGAGAACACTGAAGCTTTCTTT. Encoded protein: CASSRNAENTEAFF.